The 18 T cell receptor beta chains below were found in one sample sequenced in a study of T cells after yellow fever vaccination. One entry per CDR3 protein results from TCRdb running MiXCR on the 5' RACE reads. The sample carries about 160,000 distinct CDR3 sequences, around 7.2% recorded once. The sequencing here drew on CD4+ T cells sorted from PBMCs, taken 5 to 6 days after the first yellow fever vaccination. These receptors came from a man in his late teens or twenties who received the YFV17D yellow fever vaccine.

This clonotype was counted ten times or more. The chain has TRBV5-1 and TRBJ2-3; D possibly corresponds to TRBD2 (7 bases). The V gene lost 3 bases and the J gene lost 2 bases, with 10 bases spanning the gap. The CDR3 covers 14 residues. Germline V gene lookup returns CDR1 SGHRS and CDR2 YFSETQ. This CDR3 reads CASSYGGPTDTQYF. CDR3 in DNA: TGCGCCAGCAGCTACGGGGGGCCCACAGATACGCAGTATTTT.

The sample holds many counts of this clonotype. The chain joins TRBV24-1 to TRBJ2-3; TRBD1 agrees at 11 bases. Germline trimming cut 9 bases from V and 12 bases from J; bases unmatched to any gene: 7. This CDR3 comprises 12 residues. Per germline, CDR1 KGHDR and CDR2 SFDVKD. Written as DNA, the CDR3 is TGTGCCACCGGGACAGGGGGTCCTCTTCAGTATTTT. This sequence encodes CATGTGGPLQYF.

This clonotype was seen ten or more times. This chain connects TRBV5-4 to TRBJ2-1; 13 positions agree with TRBD2. V shed 4 bases and J 9 bases; nucleotides not matched to a gene: 7. Germline V gives CDR1 SGHNT, CDR2 YYREEE (reference sequence). There are 15 residues in the CDR3. CDR3 protein: CASSQDTSGGAEQFF. CDR3 nucleotide sequence: TGTGCCAGCAGCCAGGATACTAGCGGGGGGGCTGAGCAGTTCTTC.

This clonotype was detected only a few times. The chain carries TRBV5-6 and TRBJ1-5; TRBD1 might be the D (5 bases). V was shortened by 0 bases and J by 6 bases, with 10 bases between the two germline ends. This CDR3 has 14 amino acids. In germline, CDR1 is SGHDT, CDR2 YYEEEE. Here the CDR3 DNA reads TGTGCCAGCAGCTTGGGCAGGGCCCCTCAGCCCCAGCATTTT. Amino acids: CASSLGRAPQPQHF.

This clonotype has only a few counts. The rearrangement uses TRBV18 and TRBJ2-7; D call uncertain. Trimming stripped 3 bases from V and 6 bases from J, with 12 bases between. Germline V gives CDR1 KGHSH, CDR2 LQKENI. The CDR3 consists of 13 residues. The CDR3 bases are TGTGCCAGCTCACCCCGACCGATAAGCGAGCAGTACGTC. Translated, it gives CASSPRPISEQYV.

This clonotype was counted at least ten times. The V gene is TRBV18, the J gene TRBJ1-4, with a weak D call TRBD1 (6 bases). Germline CDR1 is KGHSH and CDR2 is LQKENI. Trimming cost V 0 bases and J 7 bases, with 18 bases left between them. This CDR3 is 17 amino acids long. Here the CDR3 DNA reads TGTGCCAGCTCACCACCGGGGACCCGCGGGACATCTGAAAAACTGTTTTTT. Protein sequence: CASSPPGTRGTSEKLFF.

In its sample, this clonotype was seen a few times. The chain is built from TRBV2 and TRBJ2-7; 8 bases match TRBD1. V was pared by 7 bases and J by 7 bases, with 9 bases of the junction left unmatched. Germline V gene sequence: CDR1 SNHLY, CDR2 FYNNEI. The CDR3 has 13 amino acids. As DNA, the CDR3 is TGTGCCAGCAACACAGGGGGAGGAAGGGAGCAGTACTTC. This gives the protein CASNTGGGREQYF.

With regard to this clonotype: No conserved phenylalanine or tryptophan is present at the end of the CDR3, so a read error is the likely explanation. This sequence joins TRBV27 and TRBJ2-3; TRBD2 is a possible D gene (7 bases). V was trimmed by 5 bases and J by 5 bases, leaving 14 bases between them. Germline V lookup: CDR1 MNHEY, CDR2 SMNVEV (reference sequence). CDR3 length equals 14 residues. DNA of the CDR3: TGTGCCAGCAGTCCCGGGGGGCGGGAAGATACGCAGTATTCT. It yields the protein CASSPGGREDTQYS.

In its sample, this clonotype was seen a few times. The rearrangement uses TRBV7-3 and TRBJ2-2, with D uncertain. In germline, CDR1 is SGHTA, CDR2 FQGTGA. The CDR3 sequence is 24 residues long. V was shortened by 1 base and J by 4 bases, with 37 bases between the two germline ends. DNA for the CDR3: TGTGCCAGCAGCTTAAGACGCGAGGCCCCTCCATTCTCGGGTACATCGCGTCCCACCGGGGAGCTGTTTTTT. Translation gives CASSLRREAPPFSGTSRPTGELFF. The variable domain in full, with the rest retrieved from reference TRBV7-3 and TRBJ2-2, is GAGVSQTPSNKVTEKGKYVELRCDPISGHTALYWYRQSLGQGPEFLIYFQGTGAADDSGLPNDRFFAVRPEGSVSTLKIQRTERGDSAVYLCASSLRREAPPFSGTSRPTGELFFGEGSRLTVL.

There are a few counts of this clonotype. The chain combines TRBV10-3 with TRBJ2-1; maybe TRBD2 (6 bases). The germline V and J ends were trimmed by 10 bases and 3 bases, with 16 bases remaining between them. The CDR3 runs to 14 residues. Germline V lookup: CDR1 ENHRY, CDR2 SYGVKD. The CDR3 bases are TGTGCCACCAGATTCGGGGGAGGCTACAATGAGCAGTTCTTC. This encodes CATRFGGGYNEQFF.

This clonotype was seen ten or more times. V usage is TRBV7-2 and J usage is TRBJ2-3; 10 bases are a match to TRBD1. The CDR3 has 17 residues. Unmatched junction bases numbered 10, after V lost 5 bases and J lost 2 bases. Germline assignment: CDR1 SGHTA and CDR2 FQGNSA. CDR3 sequence: CASSLWTGGFATDTQYF. In nucleotides, the CDR3 is TGTGCCAGCAGCCTCTGGACAGGGGGGTTCGCCACAGATACGCAGTATTTT. Variable domain in full (rest from reference TRBV7-2 and TRBJ2-3): GAGVSQSPSNKVTEKGKDVELRCDPISGHTALYWYRQSLGQGLEFLIYFQGNSAPDKSGLPSDRFSAERTGGSVSTLTIQRTQQEDSAVYLCASSLWTGGFATDTQYFGPGTRLTVL.

A few counts support this clonotype. The chain uses TRBV7-2 and TRBJ1-4; D is unclear. This CDR3 comprises 13 residues. V was pared by 5 bases and J by 10 bases, with 14 bases between. The germline V gene encodes CDR1 SGHTA and CDR2 FQGNSA. CDR3 loop: CASSQQSGVKLFF. Here the CDR3 DNA reads TGTGCCAGCAGCCAACAATCAGGCGTAAAACTGTTTTTT. The variable domain in full, completed from reference TRBV7-2 and TRBJ1-4, reads GAGVSQSPSNKVTEKGKDVELRCDPISGHTALYWYRQSLGQGLEFLIYFQGNSAPDKSGLPSDRFSAERTGGSVSTLTIQRTQQEDSAVYLCASSQQSGVKLFFGSGTQLSVL.

This sequence joins TRBV4-2 and TRBJ2-1; 11 bases match TRBD2. V was pared by 5 bases and J by 10 bases, with 13 bases of the junction left unmatched. The CDR3 runs to 16 residues. Germline V gives CDR1 LGHNA, CDR2 YNFKEQ. The CDR3 region has the DNA TGTGCCAGCAGCAGTACTAGCGGGGGTATCGGGGGAGAGCAGTTCTTC. Residues: CASSSTSGGIGGEQFF.

J is TRBJ2-7 and V is TRBV27, with a tentative D call TRBD1 (6 bases). The CDR3 covers 14 residues. Germline V gene lookup returns CDR1 MNHEY and CDR2 SMNVEV (reference sequence). The V end lost 6 bases, the J end lost 0 bases, and 12 bases lay between the germline ends. CDR3 sequence reads: CASSPQGNSYEQYV. In nucleotides, the CDR3 is TGTGCCAGCAGCCCGCAGGGGAACTCCTACGAGCAGTACGTC.

This clonotype occurred many times. The chain combines TRBV7-8 with TRBJ2-7; D is possibly TRBD1 (6 bases). Germline V gives CDR1 SGHVS, CDR2 FQNEAQ. V was trimmed by 3 bases and J by 3 bases, leaving 9 bases between them. This CDR3 region has 13 residues. As DNA, the CDR3 is TGTGCCAGCAGCTTTGCGACAGGCTACGAGCAGTACGTC. Amino acids: CASSFATGYEQYV.

The CDR3 DNA reads TGCAGTTCCCGGACTCCAGATAGGACAGATACGCAGTATTTT. Translating it yields CSSRTPDRTDTQYF. The gene calls are TRBV20-1 and TRBJ2-3; possible D gene TRBD2, 5 bases. Deletions cut 8 bases from V and 3 bases from J, with 18 bases between. Germline-derived CDR1 and CDR2 are DFQATT and SNEGSKA (reference sequence). The CDR3 contains 14 residues.

This clonotype showed up many times. This rearrangement joins TRBV7-8 to TRBJ1-2; D is undetermined. V was trimmed by 1 base and J by 4 bases, leaving 7 bases between them. The CDR3 is 13 amino acids. Germline lookup yields CDR1 SGHVS and CDR2 FQNEAQ. CDR3 residues: CASSLDSSYGYTF. The CDR3 DNA is TGTGCCAGCAGCTTAGATAGCTCCTATGGCTACACCTTC.

The count of this clonotype is one. This could be a read error, since a much larger clone is one nucleotide away. The chain employs TRBV5-1 and TRBJ2-2; D is unclear. The CDR3 totals 13 residues. The germline gives CDR1 SGHRS, CDR2 YFSETQ. This CDR3 reads CASILSVPGELFF. The CDR3 DNA follows: TGCGCCAGCATCTTGTCTGTCCCCGGGGAGCTGTTTTTT.